This T cell receptor beta chain was profiled in a study of cytomegalovirus exposure and HLA in healthy donors. This clone appeared once. Amplification used 60 Vbeta primers and 13 Jbeta primers. Using immunoSEQ multiplex PCR, the repertoire was profiled, and TCRdb retains in-frame clones only, with some absent. The sample carries over 150,000 clones, more than 60% recorded once. The V gene's germline CDR1 is MNHEY and CDR2 SMNVEV (reference sequence). V was clipped by 8 bases and J by 5 bases, with 19 bases between them. This CDR3 comprises 14 residues. The chain combines TRBV27 with TRBJ2-7; perhaps TRBD2 as D (7 bases). The TCR sequence derives from a woman in her 40s in good health and CMV-seronegative. The sample comprised PBMCs. In nucleotides, the CDR3 is TGTGCCAGCTCCAACGGGGGGACAATCCACGAGCAGTACTTC. Protein product: CASSNGGTIHEQYF.